This T cell receptor beta chain was documented in a study of cytomegalovirus exposure and HLA in healthy donors (dated by TCRdb to the late 2010s). Notes on the research overall: An earlier analysis of several hundred of the donors reported more than 250 Gb of sequence data and 117 million unique TCR beta sequences from 150 million to 200 million T cells. An early release that covered 500 to 800 HLA-typed donors contained 300 to 350 gigabases of sequencing data and tens of millions of unique TCR sequences. The genetic ancestry cluster associated with self-reported Caucasian donors included roughly 84% of the 300 to 450 genotyped donors. The study aimed to test whether cataloging public T cell receptors could reveal signatures of past pathogen exposure. The T cell repertoires of several hundred subjects were profiled by immunosequencing and related to cytomegalovirus serostatus. Along with the 666-subject first cohort, a separate validation cohort of over a hundred different subjects was used. The study combined high-throughput TCR immunosequencing, statistical association of individual TCRs with disease status, and machine learning to predict cytomegalovirus infection status. To study patterns of TCR occurrence, a later analysis re-analyzed previously published TCR beta repertoires from 600 to 750 donors and added high-resolution HLA genotyping. In the later analysis, no new phenotypic data were used to find candidate immune exposures; instead, reliance was placed on TCR beta sequences and their occurrence across donors. In an earlier analysis of 587 of the donors, high-throughput TCR beta sequencing was used to judge whether each TCR beta V gene segment behaved as functional or pseudogenic. Donor age, sex, ethnicity and CMV serostatus were collected together with the repertoire data. Genome-wide SNP genotypes for about 65% of the roughly 700 donors were used in a later genetic analysis, which treated that subset as a discovery cohort. All discovery cohort repertoires had been generated using a single sequencing platform. Both class I and class II loci were covered by HLA typing, at four-digit resolution. Typing coverage varied by locus: about 629-630 donors for A, B, C, DRB1 and DQB1; approximately 500 for DQA1; approximately 570 for DPA1; some 470 for DPB1. Roughly 5 DR-DQ haplotypes were treated as single units for association and clustering because of strong linkage in the cohort. On average, roughly 200,000 unique TCR beta nucleotide sequences were sequenced per donor among 398 genotyped donors of the cohort, with roughly 18% of those sequences being non-productive. Study-wide findings and limitations: In a later genetic analysis, fewer N-insertions in productive TCRs were reported among donors in an Asian-associated ancestry cluster than the roughly 640-donor mean. When HLA alleles, especially DR and DQ, strongly co-occurred, attributing TCR associations to individual alleles was difficult. In a later analysis, HLA-associated TCR beta chains were found to be more clonally expanded and to have lower generation probabilities than equally common non-associated chains. An earlier analysis of approximately 500 of the donors showed that most TCR beta V segments appeared in productive rearrangements either about 90% or about 30% of the time, which broadly matched IMGT annotations. Immune exposure information for the cohort was limited to CMV serostatus. In a later analysis, most CMV-associated TCR beta chains were found to appear HLA-restricted, with HLA associations seemingly driven largely by CMV exposure. The classifier was reported to diagnose cytomegalovirus status with high specificity and sensitivity in both the original and validation cohorts. Linkage disequilibrium might explain the correlated functional status among segregating V segments, but an unknown experimental factor could not be excluded. Sequencing depth was assumed to be roughly uniform across donors in the presence/absence analyses, though that assumption may not hold. Several of the top co-occurrence clusters appeared to be linked to parvovirus B19, influenza, CMV and Epstein-Barr virus, according to a later analysis. Seventeen rarely observed V segments, including chromosome 9 orphons, were excluded from the earlier analysis of 550 to 700 of the donors because counts were too low. Because HLA typing was missing for some donors at each locus, association tests included only the typed subset. The study gave a list of about 170 TCR beta chains associated with cytomegalovirus. A later analysis associated about 17,000 TCR beta sequences with specific HLA alleles at a false discovery rate of 0.05. The authors suggested that the approach could potentially be generalized to other disease states and immunological phenotypes. Most TCR sequences were seen in very few donors, while some public TCRs were found in many individuals. V-gene and J-gene trimming of TCR beta chains was associated with a missense DCLRE1C variant in a later genetic analysis, and the association was replicated in an independent cohort. The sequencing pipeline was judged likely to have produced a cluster of highly shared sequence variants as a technical artifact. According to a later analysis, TCR association rates differed among HLA loci, with DRB1 alleles showing the most associated TCRs and HLA-C alleles showing the fewest. A few of the identified cytomegalovirus-associated TCR beta chains were confirmed in vitro to be specific for cytomegalovirus antigens. A further reported finding was that TCR beta sequences accurately predicted the HLA-A and HLA-B alleles for most subjects in the first cohort. This cohort had only TCR beta chains sequenced, and the lack of alpha or paired-chain data limited which features could be detected.

In total, approximately 690 healthy bone marrow donors made up the cohort. At the time of sampling, all cohort members were nominally healthy, though unrecorded immune exposures were likely present. The donor tested CMV seropositive and was one of the 289 seropositive cohort members. A peripheral blood sample was collected from each donor, and TCR beta sequencing was performed on peripheral blood mononuclear cells. Genomic DNA was extracted from the blood cell samples with the Qiagen DNeasy Blood Extraction Kit. This clone was seen a few times. What this receptor recognizes is not known. The record has no base qualities; no much larger clone is one base away. Library creation used the immunoSEQ multiplex PCR assay. For the multiplex PCR, a mixture combining 60 forward primers for TCR Vbeta segments and 13 reverse primers for TCR Jbeta segments was used. The CDR3 region of rearranged TCR beta genes was amplified from genomic DNA by a multiplex PCR assay. The amplified TCR beta libraries were sequenced on the Illumina HiSeq System as 87-base-pair reads. Per the source publication's procedure: A later analysis counted about 80 million unique TCR beta chains across the 666 repertoires, and 10 million to 12 million of these chains were shared by at least two donors. Raw reads were error-corrected and collapsed into unique sequences by a nearest-neighbor algorithm in which closely related sequences were merged to remove PCR and sequencing errors. To assign V, D and J gene segments, CDR3 sequences were aligned to IMGT reference sequences. For a sequence to be retained, a match of at least six nucleotides to both a V gene segment and a J gene segment was required. A rearrangement counted as productive if the CDR3 had no stop codons and remained in frame with V and J, and every other rearrangement counted as non-productive. Following IMGT convention, CDR3 was defined as the stretch from the second conserved V-encoded cysteine to the conserved J-encoded phenylalanine. The earlier analysis of about 570 of the donors excluded any sequence lacking an unambiguous match to a single V gene segment. An earlier analysis of several hundred of the donors called V segments functional above 56.7% productive rearrangements and segregating when the between-donor standard deviation exceeded 5%. A statistical classification framework was built for diagnosing cytomegalovirus status from the catalog of TCR beta chain sequences. In a later analysis, TCR nucleotide sequences were compared against IMGT/GENE-DB human TR gene sequences so that V and J genes could be assigned. A later analysis assigned CDR3 sequences and most-parsimonious VDJ recombination scenarios with the TCRdist pipeline. In a later analysis, each TCR beta chain was defined by its CDR3 amino acid sequence together with its V-gene family, and reads without a unique V-gene family were excluded. As a way to deal with suspected cross-contamination and a sequencing artifact, a later analysis dropped hundreds of nucleotide sequences that were highly shared and had low generation probability. In a later analysis, a clonal expansion index for each public chain was calculated from normalized within-repertoire ranks of inferred template counts. Generation probabilities in a later analysis came from a VDJ recombination model fitted to out-of-frame rearrangements, and those results were checked against IGoR. In a later analysis, TCR-TCR, TCR-HLA and TCR-CMV co-occurrence was scored with hypergeometric tests, and a repertoire-size bias correction was applied to TCR pairs. A later analysis estimated false discovery rates by permuting HLA or CMV assignments 20 times. In a later analysis, co-occurring TCRs were grouped using DBSCAN, with TCRdist sequence similarity added in when clustering inside HLA-allele-positive subsets. Repertoires with fewer than 30,000 or more than 120,000 public chains were left out of co-occurrence clustering, as were four to six repertoires with anomalous nucleotide sharing. Here the immuneACCESS table is served through TCRdb, limited to in-frame sequences with V and J called. Missing clones are a known gap in these copies; in checked studies unresolved V genes cover under half, and the rest lacks a known reason. V, J and clone size derive from that table, while D and trimming were established from the DNA sequence. This sample lists 110,000 or so clones; approximately 77% were detected once. Around 4.9% of the sample goes to the ten largest clones.

Sequenced input: PBMCs. The receptor comes from a man in his fifties in good health and CMV-seropositive.

The CDR3 sequence is CSVRQSEQEKLFF. DNA sequence: TGCAGCGTTCGACAGAGTGAACAAGAAAAACTGTTTTTT. The chain joins TRBV29-1 to TRBJ1-4; possibly the D gene is TRBD1, per 5 matching bases. For CDR1 and CDR2, the germline V gene lists SQVTM and ANQGSEA. V is shortened by 5 bases, J by 8 bases, and the region joining them spans 15 bases. Counted from cysteine to phenylalanine, this CDR3 has 13 amino acids. The retained sequence is limited to the CDR3, 39 bases, with the frame set at the first base.